This T cell receptor (beta chain) stems from a study of OX40 agonist ivuxolimab in advanced cancers. This CDR3 has 17 amino acids. Germline CDR1 and CDR2: LGHNT and FRNRAP. V lost 1 base, J lost 3 bases, and 15 bases lay in between. Assay used: immunoSEQ multiplex PCR; TCRdb lists only in-frame clones, some missing. In the table there are over 95,000 clones, more than 85% of which are singletons. The chain has TRBV12-5 and TRBJ2-2, with D perhaps matching TRBD2 (6 bases). The specimen was CD4+ or CD8+ T cells sorted from blood, collected in a trial of the OX40 agonist ivuxolimab. The clonotype originates from an adult with an advanced solid tumor such as melanoma, head and neck, liver or kidney cancer. This CDR3 is CASGLGEASLYTGELFF. Written as DNA, the CDR3 is TGTGCTAGTGGTTTGGGGGAGGCTAGCCTTTACACCGGGGAGCTGTTTTTT. The whole variable domain, filled in from reference TRBV12-5 and TRBJ2-2, reads DARVTQTPRHKVTEMGQEVTMRCQPILGHNTVFWYRQTMMQGLELLAYFRNRAPLDDSGMPKDRFSAEMPDATLATLKIQPSEPRDSAVYFCASGLGEASLYTGELFFGEGSRLTVL.